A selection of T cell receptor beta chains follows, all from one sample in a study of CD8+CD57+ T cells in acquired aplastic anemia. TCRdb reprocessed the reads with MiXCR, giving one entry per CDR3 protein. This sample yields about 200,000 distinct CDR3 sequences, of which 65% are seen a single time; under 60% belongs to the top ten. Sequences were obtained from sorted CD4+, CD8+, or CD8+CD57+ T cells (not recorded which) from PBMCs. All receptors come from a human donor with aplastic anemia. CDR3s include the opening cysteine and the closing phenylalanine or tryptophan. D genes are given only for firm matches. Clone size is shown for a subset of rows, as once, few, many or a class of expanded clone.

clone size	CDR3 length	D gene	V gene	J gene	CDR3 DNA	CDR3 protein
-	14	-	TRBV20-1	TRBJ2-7	TGCAGTGCTAGACCCTCTTCCAGGGGTTACGAGCAGTACTTC	CSARPSSRGYEQYF
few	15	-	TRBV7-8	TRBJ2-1	TGTGCCAGCAGCTTAGTTGGGGATAGATACAATGAGCAGTTCTTC	CASSLVGDRYNEQFF
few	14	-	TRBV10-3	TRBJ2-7	TGTGCCATCAGTGAGTCAGGGGCCTCCTACGAGCAGTACTTC	CAISESGASYEQYF
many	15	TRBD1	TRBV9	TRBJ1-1	TGTGCCAGCAGCGTAGGGGCTGGGACAGGGGCTGAAGCTTTCTTT	CASSVGAGTGAEAFF
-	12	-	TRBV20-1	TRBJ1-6	TGCAGTGCACGAAAGCAGACTCCACCCCTCCACTTT	CSARKQTPPLHF
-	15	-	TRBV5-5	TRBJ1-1	TGTGCCAGCAGCCTGGAGGCGGGACTGAACACTGAAGCTTTCTTT	CASSLEAGLNTEAFF
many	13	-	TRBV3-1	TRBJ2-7	TGTGCCAGCAGCCTAATAAGAGGGCACGAGCAGTACTTC	CASSLIRGHEQYF
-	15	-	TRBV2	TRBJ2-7	TGTGCCAGCAAGGGTGGGACCACTGCCTCCTACGAGCAGTACTTC	CASKGGTTASYEQYF
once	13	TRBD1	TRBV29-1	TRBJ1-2	TGCAGCGTTGGGACAGGGGAGGACTATGGCTACACCTTC	CSVGTGEDYGYTF
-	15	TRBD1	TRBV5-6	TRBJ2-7	TGTGCCAGCAGCTTGCAAGGACAGGGGCACGTCGTGCAGTACTTC	CASSLQGQGHVVQYF
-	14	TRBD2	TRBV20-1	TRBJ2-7	TGCAGTGCTGCCCTAGCGGGGGGGCCATACGAGCAGTACTTC	CSAALAGGPYEQYF
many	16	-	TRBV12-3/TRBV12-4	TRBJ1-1	TGTGCCAGCAGCCCCACGGGCAGGGGCGTGAACACTGAAGCTTTCTTT	CASSPTGRGVNTEAFF
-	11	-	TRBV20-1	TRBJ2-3	TGCAGTGGCACGGGCACAGATACGCAGTATTTT	CSGTGTDTQYF
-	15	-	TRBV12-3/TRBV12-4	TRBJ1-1	TGTGCCAGCAGTTTAGCTCGCCCAGAGCACACTGAAGCTTTCTTT	CASSLARPEHTEAFF
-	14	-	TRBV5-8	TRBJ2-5	TGTGCCAGCAGCTGGGGGCGGGGACGGGAGACCCAGTACTTC	CASSWGRGRETQYF
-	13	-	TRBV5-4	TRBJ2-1	TGTGCCAGCAGCCCTTATACCGGAAATGAGCAGTTCTTC	CASSPYTGNEQFF
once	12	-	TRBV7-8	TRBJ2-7	TGTGCCAGCAGCTTAGTTCGCCACGAGCAGTACTTC	CASSLVRHEQYF
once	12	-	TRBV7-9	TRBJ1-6	TGTGCCAGCAGCTTGGGTGGGGGGCCCCTCCACTTT	CASSLGGGPLHF
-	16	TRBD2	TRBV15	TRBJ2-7	TGTGCCACCAGCAGAGATCGGGGGGTGGGGGACCTCCAGCAGTACTTC	CATSRDRGVGDLQQYF
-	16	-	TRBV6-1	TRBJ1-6	TGTGCCAGCAGTTACTACACGACCCGACCGGGTTCACCCCTCCACTTT	CASSYYTTRPGSPLHF
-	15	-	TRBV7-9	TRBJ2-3	TGTGCCAGCAGCTCGCGGACGGACCAGTGGTACACGCAGTATTTT	CASSSRTDQWYTQYF
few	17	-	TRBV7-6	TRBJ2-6	TGTGCCAGCAGCTTGGGGGAGGAGGGCTCTGGGGCCAACGTCCTGACTTTC	CASSLGEEGSGANVLTF
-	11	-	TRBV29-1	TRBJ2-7	TGCAGCGTTGGGGCTTCCTACGAGCAGTACTTC	CSVGASYEQYF
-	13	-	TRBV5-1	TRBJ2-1	TGCGCCAGCAGCTTGGATGGGGGCAATGAGCAGTTCTTC	CASSLDGGNEQFF
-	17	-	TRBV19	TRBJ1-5	TGTGCCAGCGAACCGGGATATACCCTAAATAGCAATCAGCCCCAGCATTTT	CASEPGYTLNSNQPQHF
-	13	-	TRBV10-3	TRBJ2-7	TGTGCCATCACTGAGGACTCGGCCTACGAGCAGTACTTC	CAITEDSAYEQYF
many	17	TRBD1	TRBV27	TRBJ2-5	TGTGCCAGCAGTCTAACAGGGGGCGCCCTAATCCAAGAGACCCAGTACTTC	CASSLTGGALIQETQYF
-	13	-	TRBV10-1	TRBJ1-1	TGCGCCAGCAATGAGGCAGCGAACACTGAAGCTTTCTTT	CASNEAANTEAFF
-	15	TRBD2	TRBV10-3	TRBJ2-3	TGTGCCATCAGTGAGGGGCGACTAGCAACAGATACGCAGTATTTT	CAISEGRLATDTQYF
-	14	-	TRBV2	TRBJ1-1	TGTGCCAGCAGTGAGTGGGCCATGAACACTGAAGCTTTCTTT	CASSEWAMNTEAFF
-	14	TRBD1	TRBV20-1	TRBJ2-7	TGCAGTGCTAGACCGGGACAGGGGCGTTACGAGCAGTACTTC	CSARPGQGRYEQYF
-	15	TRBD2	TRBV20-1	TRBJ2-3	TGCAGTGCTGGACTTAGCGGGAGACTGACAGATACGCAGTATTTT	CSAGLSGRLTDTQYF
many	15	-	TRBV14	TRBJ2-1	TGTGCCAGCAGCCAGCAGCAGGGAAAAATGGGGGAGCAGTTCTTC	CASSQQQGKMGEQFF
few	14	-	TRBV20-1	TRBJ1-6	TGCAGTGCTAGAGAAGGGAATGGAAACTCACCCCTCCACTTT	CSAREGNGNSPLHF
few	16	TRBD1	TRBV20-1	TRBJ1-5	TGCAGTGCTGCTCATCCCGGGACAGGGGTCGGTCAGCCCCAGCATTTT	CSAAHPGTGVGQPQHF
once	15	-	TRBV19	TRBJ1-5	TGTGCCAGTAGTATCGGCAGGGCAGATAATCAGCCCCAGCATTTT	CASSIGRADNQPQHF
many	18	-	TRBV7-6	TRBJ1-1	TGTGCCAGCAGCTTAGAGGCTCGGGCAGCCGATTTGAACACTGAAGCTTTCTTT	CASSLEARAADLNTEAFF
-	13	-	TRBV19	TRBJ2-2	TGTGCCAGTAGTATGAAGTATACCGGGGAGCTGTTTTTT	CASSMKYTGELFF
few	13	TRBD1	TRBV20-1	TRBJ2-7	TGCAGTACTTTTTGGGGCAGGGGGCCCGAGCAGTACTTC	CSTFWGRGPEQYF
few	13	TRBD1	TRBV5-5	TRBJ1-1	TGTGCCAGCAGCCGGGACAGAGACACTGAAGCTTTCTTT	CASSRDRDTEAFF
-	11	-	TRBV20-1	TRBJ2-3	TGCAGTGCGGCGGGAACAGATACGCAGTATTTT	CSAAGTDTQYF
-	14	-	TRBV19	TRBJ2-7	TGTGCCAGTAGTATGGGACGGCCTCCGGGCGAGCAGTACTTC	CASSMGRPPGEQYF
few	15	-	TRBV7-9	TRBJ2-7	TGTGCCAGCAGCTTAGATCCTAGTGTCTCCTACGAGCAGTACTTC	CASSLDPSVSYEQYF
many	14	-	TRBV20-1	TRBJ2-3	TGCAGTGCTAGATTCGTCATAGGCACAGATACGCAGTATTTT	CSARFVIGTDTQYF
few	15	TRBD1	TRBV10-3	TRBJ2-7	TGTGCCATCAGTGACCGGGACAGGGCGTCGGGGGAGCAGTACTTC	CAISDRDRASGEQYF